This T cell receptor (beta chain) was observed in a study of cytomegalovirus exposure and HLA in healthy donors. This clone was counted a single time. PCR was performed using 60 Vbeta and 13 Jbeta primers. Profiled with immunoSEQ multiplex PCR; TCRdb holds only in-frame clones, not every one. The sample records approximately 50,000 clones, around 80% being singletons. CDR1 is LNHNV, CDR2 YYDKDF, per germline (reference sequence). Trimming took off 0 bases at V and 7 bases at J, with 20 bases between the two ends. The CDR3 sequence is 17 residues long. The chain couples TRBV15 to TRBJ2-3, with D possibly matching TRBD1 (5 bases). Sample: PBMCs. The TCR originated in a young man in good health and CMV-seropositive. The CDR3 DNA sequence: TGTGCCACCAGCAGAGATAAGGCGGCAGGGTTATTGAATACGCAGTATTTT. This sequence encodes CATSRDKAAGLLNTQYF.